The 25 T cell receptor beta chains in this list originate from one sample, sequenced in a study of T cells in Graves' hyperthyroidism and ophthalmopathy (dated by TCRdb to about 2019). Library generation was performed with multiplex PCR. The listed sequencing device is Illumina HiSeq 2000. TCR beta CDR3 regions were amplified from RNA transcripts. A first-round RT-PCR of the TCR CDR3 used the HTBI primer set with the Qiagen OneStep RT-PCR kit. The public reads were run again by TCRdb, first through fastp at Q25 and then through MiXCR, and only productive beta chains were kept. When rows share a CDR3 protein, they turn into one entry using the most common DNA and genes. The sample table lists over 450,000 distinct CDR3 sequences, 13% to 15% of them with a count of one. The ten largest account for around 17% of the sample. The sample taken for sequencing was blood. These receptors all stem from a woman between 18 and 29 years old with Graves' hyperthyroidism.

This clonotype was observed at least ten times. The rearrangement uses TRBV29-1 and TRBJ1-2, with D perhaps TRBD1 (6 bases). Germline V lookup: CDR1 SQVTM, CDR2 ANQGSEA. Trimming took 6 bases from V and 2 from J, leaving 10 bases between them. The CDR3 spans 12 residues. DNA of the CDR3: TGCAGCGTCGGCACAGGGAACTATGGCTACACCTTC. Translation: CSVGTGNYGYTF.

Remarks on this clonotype: This may come from a read error, since a much larger clone is one base off. The chain joins TRBV6-1 to TRBJ2-7, with D possibly matching TRBD2 (6 bases). The CDR3 covers 14 residues. V lost 7 bases to trimming and J lost 2 bases, with 15 bases between them. Germline V gene data show CDR1 as MNHNS and CDR2 as SASEGT. The chain's CDR3 is CASMRLVKTYEQYF. For the CDR3, the DNA is TGTGCCAGCATGAGACTAGTGAAGACCTACGAGCAGTACTTC.

This clonotype was observed at least ten times. The CDR3 DNA sequence: TGTGCCAGCAGACCTCCGGGACAGGGAGGGAATACGCAGTATTTT. The encoded protein is CASRPPGQGGNTQYF. The rearrangement uses TRBV11-1 and TRBJ2-3; 9 nucleotides align to TRBD1. J was trimmed by 7 bases and V by 6 bases; bases with no gene match: 11. The CDR3 loop spans 15 amino acids. Germline-derived CDR1 and CDR2 are SGHAT and FQDESV (reference sequence). The whole variable domain, filled in from reference TRBV11-1 and TRBJ2-3, reads EAEVAQSPRYKITEKSQAVAFWCDPISGHATLYWYRQILGQGPELLVQFQDESVVDDSQLPKDRFSAERLKGVDSTLKIQPAELGDSAMYLCASRPPGQGGNTQYFGPGTRLTVL.

The CDR3 sequence is CASSFEQNTGELFF. CDR3 sequence (DNA): TGCGCCAGCAGCTTTGAACAGAACACCGGGGAGCTGTTTTTT. The gene calls are TRBV5-1 and TRBJ2-2, with D unclear. The germline V gene encodes CDR1 SGHRS and CDR2 YFSETQ. Trimming took off 2 bases at V and 1 base at J, with 6 bases between the two ends. The CDR3 contains 14 residues. Full variable domain (rest looked up from reference TRBV5-1 and TRBJ2-2): KAGVTQTPRYLIKTRGQQVTLSCSPISGHRSVSWYQQTPGQGLQFLFEYFSETQRNKGNFPGRFSGRQFSNSRSEMNVSTLELGDSALYLCASSFEQNTGELFFGEGSRLTVL.

In this sample, this clonotype turned up a few times. The rearrangement uses TRBV10-1 and TRBJ1-1, with 8 bases lining up with TRBD1. Trimming took 8 bases from V and 0 from J; bases not matched to a gene: 5. Germline CDR1 reads WNHNN; CDR2 reads SYGVQD (reference sequence). This CDR3 has 14 residues. The CDR3 protein is CASGQGYMNTEAFF. CDR3 in DNA: TGCGCCAGCGGACAGGGCTACATGAACACTGAAGCTTTCTTT.

This clonotype has just a few counts. CDR3 in DNA: TGTGCCAGCAGCCTCGCGCTTAGTAATTCACCCCTCCACTTT. Residues: CASSLALSNSPLHF. The chain links TRBV14 to TRBJ1-6; no firm D call. The CDR3 has 14 residues. Germline CDR1 SGHDN, CDR2 FVKESK. With 4 bases removed from V and 6 bases from J, the gap between germline ends came to 10 bases.

This clonotype was observed many times. The chain carries TRBV2 and TRBJ2-1; the D call may be TRBD1 or TRBD2 (6 bases each). Trimming stripped 4 bases from V and 7 bases from J, with 11 bases between. The CDR3 runs 13 residues. Germline V gene sequence: CDR1 SNHLY, CDR2 FYNNEI. The CDR3 coding sequence is TGTGCCAGCAGTGTTGAAGGGGGGAATGAGCAGTTCTTC. It translates to CASSVEGGNEQFF.

This clonotype came up many times. The CDR3: CASSLNGPWGELFF. The CDR3 DNA sequence: TGTGCCAGCAGCTTAAATGGCCCGTGGGGGGAGCTGTTTTTT. V gene TRBV7-3 combines with J gene TRBJ2-2, with no clear D. Germline V gene sequence: CDR1 SGHTA, CDR2 FQGTGA. V dropped 1 base and J dropped 8 bases, with 11 bases sitting between them. This CDR3 is built from 14 residues.

V is TRBV27 and J is TRBJ2-1; D gene ambiguous. This CDR3 spans 15 amino acids. Germline V gene lookup returns CDR1 MNHEY and CDR2 SMNVEV (reference sequence). V shed 6 bases and J shed 2 bases, with 14 bases lying between them. CDR3 sequence reads: CASRAERVPYNEQFF. The DNA of the CDR3 is TGTGCCAGCAGAGCTGAACGAGTTCCCTACAATGAGCAGTTCTTC.

This clonotype was recorded at least ten times. The chain joins TRBV3-1 to TRBJ2-1; TRBD2 matches 12 bases. The CDR3 contains 16 residues. The germline gives CDR1 LGHDT, CDR2 YNNKEL (reference sequence). V gave up 0 bases and J gave up 4 bases; unmatched junction bases: 1. The CDR3 reads CASSQDGTSGYNEQFF. The CDR3 DNA reads TGTGCCAGCAGCCAAGATGGGACTAGCGGGTACAATGAGCAGTTCTTC.

In this sample, this clonotype turned up many times. The chain uses TRBV29-1 and TRBJ1-5; no firm D call. Germline V gene lookup returns CDR1 SQVTM and CDR2 ANQGSEA. V gave up 3 bases and J gave up 4 bases, with 7 bases separating them. The length of the CDR3 is 12 residues. The CDR3 DNA reads as TGCAGCGTTGAGGGCGATAATCAGCCCCAGCATTTT. This encodes CSVEGDNQPQHF.

This clonotype was detected many times. The J gene is TRBJ2-1, the V gene TRBV12-3 or TRBV12-4; 10 nucleotides line up with TRBD1. This CDR3 comprises 16 residues. V was pared by 8 bases and J by 1 base, with 8 bases of the junction left unmatched. Written as DNA, the CDR3 is TGTGCCAGCTTGGGGGAGGGACAGGGGTCCTACAATGAGCAGTTCTTC. The encoded protein is CASLGEGQGSYNEQFF.

In its sample, this clonotype was seen many times. The chain combines TRBV3-1 with TRBJ1-1; D gene ambiguous. The CDR3 spans 13 residues. V lost 5 bases and J lost 1, with 8 bases in between. Germline values: CDR1 LGHDT, CDR2 YNNKEL (reference sequence). CDR3 protein: CASSTTTNTEAFF. As DNA, the CDR3 is TGTGCCAGCAGCACCACAACGAACACTGAAGCTTTCTTT.

This clonotype was detected ten times or more. V and J are TRBV7-8 and TRBJ1-2; 8 bases are a match to TRBD1. With 2 bases clipped from V and 2 bases from J, the junction kept 4 bases outside the gene matches. CDR3 size: 15 residues. Germline CDR1 SGHVS, CDR2 FQNEAQ. Here the CDR3 reads CASSLRDRMNYGYTF. The CDR3 DNA is TGTGCCAGCAGCTTACGGGACAGGATGAACTATGGCTACACCTTC. Full variable domain (missing parts from reference TRBV7-8 and TRBJ1-2): GAGVSQSPRYKVAKRGQDVALRCDPISGHVSLFWYQQALGQGPEFLTYFQNEAQLDKSGLPSDRFFAERPEGSVSTLKIQRTQQEDSAVYLCASSLRDRMNYGYTFGSGTRLTVV.

The V and J genes are TRBV5-1 and TRBJ2-1, with unresolved D. This CDR3 is built from 16 residues. Germline assignment: CDR1 SGHRS and CDR2 YFSETQ. V dropped 0 bases and J dropped 0 bases, with 10 bases sitting between them. In DNA form, the CDR3 reads TGCGCCAGCAGCTTGGAGGCGGTTCTCTCCTACAATGAGCAGTTCTTC. Protein: CASSLEAVLSYNEQFF.

The sample holds many counts of this clonotype. The chain employs TRBV19 and TRBJ2-3; D uncertain. Trimming cost V 6 bases and J 2 bases, with 15 bases left between them. Germline CDR1 and CDR2: LNHDA and SQIVND (reference sequence). This CDR3 comprises 15 residues. CDR3 amino acids: CASSNRGTYTDTQYF. DNA of the CDR3: TGTGCCAGTAGCAACCGTGGAACATACACAGATACGCAGTATTTT.

This clonotype came up many times. The chain is built from TRBV18 and TRBJ2-7; the D call may be TRBD1 or TRBD2 (6 bases each). CDR1 and CDR2 (germline): KGHSH, LQKENI. The CDR3 contains 13 residues. The ends were cut back, 5 bases at V and 3 bases at J, with 11 bases in the middle. This chain's CDR3 is CASSRGANYEQYV. The CDR3 nucleotides are TGTGCCAGCTCAAGGGGGGCAAACTACGAGCAGTACGTC.

This clonotype was picked up many times. The V and J genes are TRBV3-1 and TRBJ1-5, with D perhaps TRBD1 (6 bases). Germline V gene sequence: CDR1 LGHDT, CDR2 YNNKEL (reference sequence). This CDR3 spans 16 amino acids. The V end was cut by 4 bases, the J end by 6 bases, with 19 bases between. The CDR3 sequence: CASSPSTGGRIQPQHF. The CDR3 bases are TGTGCCAGCAGCCCGAGCACGGGGGGGCGAATTCAGCCCCAGCATTTT. The variable domain in full, with the rest retrieved from reference TRBV3-1 and TRBJ1-5, is DTAVSQTPKYLVTQMGNDKSIKCEQNLGHDTMYWYKQDSKKFLKIMFSYNNKELIINETVPNRFSPKSPDKAHLNLHINSLELGDSAVYFCASSPSTGGRIQPQHFGDGTRLSIL.

J is TRBJ1-1 and V is TRBV6-5, with D possibly TRBD1 on 5 matching bases. CDR3 length: 14 residues. CDR1 is MNHEY, CDR2 SVGAGI, per germline. V lost 2 bases, J lost 1 base, and 8 bases lay in between. The CDR3 reads CASSYDSWNTEAFF. The CDR3 region has the DNA TGTGCCAGCAGTTACGACAGCTGGAACACTGAAGCTTTCTTT.

This clonotype appeared many times. V usage is TRBV10-3 and J usage is TRBJ2-7; TRBD2 might be the D (6 bases). The CDR3 totals 13 residues. V shed 6 bases and J shed 4 bases, with 13 bases lying between them. Germline CDR1 reads ENHRY; CDR2 reads SYGVKD. In nucleotides, the CDR3 is TGTGCCATCAGGGACTACCTGACATACGAGCAGTACGTC. It codes for CAIRDYLTYEQYV.

The sample holds many counts of this clonotype. V gene TRBV28 combines with J gene TRBJ1-1, with 8 bases identical to TRBD1. Germline V gene lookup returns CDR1 MDHEN and CDR2 SYDVKM. This CDR3 is 17 amino acids long. Trimming took 5 bases from V and 4 from J; bases not matched to a gene: 15. CDR3 sequence: CASSPVGTGGYGTEAFF. The CDR3 DNA follows: TGTGCCAGCAGTCCAGTTGGGACAGGTGGATATGGCACTGAAGCTTTCTTT.

This clonotype showed up just a few times. This sequence joins TRBV6-5 and TRBJ2-7, with 7 bases matching TRBD1. V lost 0 bases to trimming and J lost 1 base; unmatched junction nucleotides: 3. This CDR3 is 15 amino acids long. Germline V gene sequence: CDR1 MNHEY, CDR2 SVGAGI. CDR3 sequence reads: CASSYSDRLSYEQYV. CDR3 DNA: TGTGCCAGCAGTTACTCGGACAGGTTGTCCTACGAGCAGTACGTC.

The V gene is TRBV5-4, the J gene TRBJ2-1; 12 bases map to TRBD2. This CDR3 spans 16 amino acids. The germline gives CDR1 SGHNT, CDR2 YYREEE (reference sequence). Trimming at V came to 4 bases and at J to 5 bases, leaving 7 bases not matched to a gene. This CDR3 is CASSKRLAGVHNEQFF. In DNA, the CDR3 is TGTGCCAGCAGCAAACGACTAGCGGGAGTCCACAATGAGCAGTTCTTC.

The rearrangement joins TRBV11-3 to TRBJ2-1; 7 nucleotides agree with TRBD2. Germline V gene lookup returns CDR1 SGHNT and CDR2 YENEEA. Trimming took 5 bases from V and 8 from J; bases not matched to a gene: 15. CDR3 length: 16 residues. Here the CDR3 DNA reads TGTGCCAGCAGCCCTACTAGCGACCTTAGCCGGGATGAGCAGTTCTTC. This codes for CASSPTSDLSRDEQFF. Filled out from reference TRBV11-3 and TRBJ2-1, the complete variable domain reads EAGVVQSPRYKIIEKKQPVAFWCNPISGHNTLYWYLQNLGQGPELLIRYENEEAVDDSQLPKDRFSAERLKGVDSTLKIQPAELGDSAVYLCASSPTSDLSRDEQFFGPGTRLTVL.

This clonotype was seen at least ten times. J is TRBJ2-3 and V is TRBV3-1; TRBD2 is a possible D gene (6 bases). V lost 4 bases and J 2 bases, leaving 13 bases between the germline ends. Germline lookup yields CDR1 LGHDT and CDR2 YNNKEL (reference sequence). The CDR3 has 15 residues. As DNA, the CDR3 is TGTGCCAGCAGCCCCCCGGGACTCCTCACAGATACGCAGTATTTT. Translating gives CASSPPGLLTDTQYF.